Below, 32 T cell receptor beta chains from the same sample are listed, as sequenced in a study of CD8 T cells in ankylosing spondylitis. TCRdb re-called the 5' RACE reads with MiXCR, one entry per CDR3 protein. This table holds under 200,000 distinct CDR3 sequences, approximately 10% found once. The sample was blood, either unsorted or a sorted T cell fraction (not recorded which). The receptors come from a female donor with ankylosing spondylitis or in good health (not recorded which).

This clonotype was counted only a few times. The rearrangement joins TRBV20-1 to TRBJ2-7; 7 bases are a match to TRBD1. The CDR3 totals 15 residues. V lost 0 bases and J lost 2; bases outside the gene matches: 7. Germline CDR1 reads DFQATT; CDR2 reads SNEGSKA (reference sequence). The CDR3 protein is CSARDSRDRTYEQYF. In DNA, the CDR3 is TGCAGTGCTAGAGACTCCCGGGACAGAACCTACGAGCAGTACTTC.

This clonotype turned up a few times. The genes are TRBV7-9 and TRBJ1-4; weak D call: TRBD1 (6 bases). V was cut by 3 bases and J by 4 bases, with 15 bases left in between. CDR3 length: 16 residues. CDR1 SEHNR and CDR2 FQNEAQ come from the germline V gene (reference sequence). The CDR3 nucleotides read TGTGCCAGCAGCTTTTCCCCGGGGGCGATTAATGAAAAACTGTTTTTT. Translated, it gives CASSFSPGAINEKLFF.

In this sample, this clonotype turned up many times. The chain joins TRBV9 to TRBJ2-3, with 8 bases fitting TRBD2. Germline V gene data show CDR1 as SGDLS and CDR2 as YYNGEE. The trim removed 0 bases at V and 5 bases at J, leaving 5 bases unmatched. There are 15 residues in the CDR3. CDR3 in DNA: TGTGCCAGCAGCGTAGAGCGGGAGCACGGAGATACGCAGTATTTT. It is translated as CASSVEREHGDTQYF.

In its sample, this clonotype was seen a few times. V usage is TRBV7-9 and J usage is TRBJ2-7, with TRBD1 identical over 8 bases. Looked up from germline, CDR1 is SEHNR and CDR2 is FQNEAQ (reference sequence). The CDR3 has 15 residues. After removal of 1 base from V and 5 bases from J, the junction contained 7 bases not matched to a gene. The CDR3 reads CASSLVGQGSDEQYF. For the CDR3, the DNA is TGTGCCAGCAGCTTAGTTGGACAGGGCTCAGACGAGCAGTACTTC.

This clonotype showed up just a few times. The chain employs TRBV20-1 and TRBJ2-1; 12 bases align to TRBD2. The CDR3 totals 15 residues. The germline gives CDR1 DFQATT, CDR2 SNEGSKA (reference sequence). Trimming cost V 2 bases and J 5 bases; bases outside gene matches: 4. The DNA of the CDR3 is TGCAGTGCTAGATCCCCTAGCGGGAGGGACAATGAGCAGTTCTTC. This gives the protein CSARSPSGRDNEQFF.

This clonotype was detected only a few times. V and J are TRBV27 and TRBJ2-7; TRBD2 might be the D (6 bases). Trimming stripped 7 bases from V and 3 bases from J, with 19 bases between. This CDR3 comprises 15 residues. The germline gives CDR1 MNHEY, CDR2 SMNVEV (reference sequence). The CDR3 loop is CASIPLGGNIYEQYF. CDR3 sequence (DNA): TGTGCCAGCATCCCTCTGGGCGGGAATATCTACGAGCAGTACTTC.

Only a few counts were recorded for this clonotype. The chain is built from TRBV20-1 and TRBJ2-7; the D gene is possibly TRBD1 (6 bases). Germline-derived CDR1 and CDR2 are DFQATT and SNEGSKA (reference sequence). This CDR3 comprises 16 residues. V shed 2 bases and J shed 3 bases, with 20 bases lying between them. CDR3 amino acids: CSARHPQGTRGYEQYF. CDR3 nucleotide sequence: TGCAGTGCTAGACATCCCCAGGGGACGCGAGGCTACGAGCAGTACTTC.

The chain is built from TRBV7-6 and TRBJ1-4; no reliable D call. V gave up 4 bases and J gave up 0 bases, with 6 bases separating them. The CDR3 runs 14 residues. Germline values: CDR1 SGHVS, CDR2 FNYEAQ. CDR3 loop: CASSSRATNEKLFF. CDR3 sequence (DNA): TGTGCCAGCAGCTCCAGAGCAACTAATGAAAAACTGTTTTTT.

This clonotype was detected ten times or more. The chain has TRBV7-9 and TRBJ2-1, with 7 bases aligning to TRBD1. The CDR3 spans 14 residues. Germline V gives CDR1 SEHNR, CDR2 FQNEAQ (reference sequence). Trimming cost V 3 bases and J 8 bases; bases outside gene matches: 7. The CDR3 reads CASSFLTGSDEQFF. In DNA form, the CDR3 reads TGTGCCAGCAGCTTCCTGACAGGGTCGGATGAGCAGTTCTTC.

Ten or more counts support this clonotype. V gene TRBV27 combines with J gene TRBJ2-1, with D tentatively TRBD2 (6 bases). CDR1 MNHEY and CDR2 SMNVEV come from the germline V gene (reference sequence). CDR3 length equals 14 residues. V lost 5 bases to trimming and J lost 0 bases, with 8 bases between them. CDR3 bases: TGTGCCAGCAGTCCACTAGCCTCCTACAATGAGCAGTTCTTC. Amino acid sequence: CASSPLASYNEQFF.

This clonotype showed up just a few times. This CDR3 is CASGLVQGANGQISSYNEQFF. DNA of the CDR3: TGTGCTAGTGGTTTGGTACAGGGCGCTAATGGGCAGATCAGCTCCTACAATGAGCAGTTCTTC. The chain links TRBV12-5 to TRBJ2-1; maybe TRBD1 (6 bases). With 0 bases removed from V and 0 bases from J, the gap between germline ends came to 24 bases. Germline V gene sequence: CDR1 LGHNT, CDR2 FRNRAP. CDR3 length equals 21 residues. The whole variable domain, remainder taken from reference TRBV12-5 and TRBJ2-1, is DARVTQTPRHKVTEMGQEVTMRCQPILGHNTVFWYRQTMMQGLELLAYFRNRAPLDDSGMPKDRFSAEMPDATLATLKIQPSEPRDSAVYFCASGLVQGANGQISSYNEQFFGPGTRLTVL.

This clonotype was counted ten times or more. The chain combines TRBV29-1 with TRBJ2-5; tentatively, D is TRBD2 (6 bases). Germline loops: CDR1 SQVTM, CDR2 ANQGSEA. The germline V and J ends were trimmed by 0 bases and 2 bases, with 16 bases remaining between them. The CDR3 has 16 amino acids. The CDR3 sequence is CSVEDREVAEQETQYF. The CDR3 nucleotides are TGCAGCGTTGAAGATCGGGAAGTAGCGGAGCAAGAGACCCAGTACTTC.

The chain combines TRBV9 with TRBJ2-2; unclear D gene. Germline values: CDR1 SGDLS, CDR2 YYNGEE. Trimming left V 4 bases short and J 2 bases short, with 6 bases between. The CDR3 is 13 residues long. The CDR3 DNA sequence: TGTGCCAGCAGCCCCACTAACACCGGGGAGCTGTTTTTT. It is translated as CASSPTNTGELFF.

This clonotype was seen repeatedly, ten times or more. V gene TRBV5-5 combines with J gene TRBJ1-5, with TRBD1 matching over 7 bases. The CDR3 runs to 16 residues. The germline V gene has CDR1 SGHKS and CDR2 YYEKEE (reference sequence). The ends lost 4 bases at V and 1 base at J; junction bases unmatched: 8. CDR3: CASSTSGGGSNQPQHF. CDR3 sequence (DNA): TGTGCCAGCAGCACGTCAGGGGGAGGAAGCAATCAGCCCCAGCATTTT.

This clonotype has ten or more counts. The V and J genes are TRBV29-1 and TRBJ1-2, with D hard to call. V lost 6 bases, J lost 6 bases, and 14 bases lay in between. The germline CDR1 and CDR2 sequences are SQVTM and ANQGSEA. The CDR3 totals 12 residues. The DNA for the CDR3 is TGCAGCGTCTCAAGGATGGAGGATGGCTACACCTTC. Its protein product is CSVSRMEDGYTF.

CDR3 region: CASSLGLAVGDTQYF. The CDR3 nucleotides are TGTGCCAGCAGCTTAGGGCTAGCCGTGGGAGATACGCAGTATTTT. This sequence joins TRBV7-6 and TRBJ2-3; possibly TRBD2 for D (5 bases). V was pared by 1 base and J by 5 bases, with 13 bases between. Per the germline V gene, CDR1 is SGHVS and CDR2 is FNYEAQ. The CDR3 sequence is 15 residues long.

This clonotype was seen at least ten times. V and J are TRBV10-3 and TRBJ1-2; D is possibly TRBD1 (5 bases). Germline loops: CDR1 ENHRY, CDR2 SYGVKD. This CDR3 region has 17 residues. Between the trimmed V and J ends, which lost 2 bases and 6 bases, there was a span of 22 bases. The CDR3 here is CAISEKGAGTQGDGYTF. The DNA of the CDR3 is TGTGCCATCAGTGAGAAAGGAGCCGGGACGCAAGGGGATGGCTACACCTTC.

This clonotype came up a few times. The CDR3 nucleotides read TGTGCCTGGTCTAGCGGGAGCACAGATACGCAGTATTTT. Its protein is CAWSSGSTDTQYF. The chain recombines TRBV30 with TRBJ2-3, with TRBD2 matching 8 bases. V lost 5 bases and J lost 0; bases outside the gene matches: 1. Per the germline V gene, CDR1 is GTSNPN and CDR2 is SVGIG (reference sequence). CDR3 size: 13 residues.

This clonotype was observed at least ten times. V is TRBV29-1 and J is TRBJ2-1, with D maybe TRBD1 (6 bases). Germline lookup yields CDR1 SQVTM and CDR2 ANQGSEA. Trimming pared 6 bases from V and 7 bases from J, leaving 16 bases between. The CDR3 length is 13 residues. CDR3 DNA: TGCAGCGTCCCACCAGGGGCGAGGAATGAGCAGTTCTTC. This codes for CSVPPGARNEQFF.

This clonotype has a handful of counts. This chain uses TRBV6-2 or TRBV6-3 with TRBJ1-2; the D gene is possibly TRBD1 (5 bases). This CDR3 has 14 amino acids. V lost 2 bases and J 4 bases, leaving 11 bases between the germline ends. CDR1 is MNHEY and CDR2 is SVGEGT in the germline V gene. The CDR3 DNA sequence: TGTGCCAGCAGTTACGGAGGGGCCTTCTATGGCTACACCTTC. Translation gives CASSYGGAFYGYTF.

The V call is TRBV5-6, the J call TRBJ1-1, with a possible D match to TRBD1 (5 bases). This CDR3 contains 13 residues. V was shortened by 6 bases and J by 5 bases, with 14 bases between the two germline ends. Germline V lookup: CDR1 SGHDT, CDR2 YYEEEE. CDR3 amino acids: CASTRGGFTEAFF. The CDR3 bases are TGTGCCAGCACCCGGGGCGGTTTTACTGAAGCTTTCTTT. The full variable domain, completed using reference TRBV5-6 and TRBJ1-1, is DAGVTQSPTHLIKTRGQQVTLRCSPKSGHDTVSWYQQALGQGPQFIFQYYEEEERQRGNFPDRFSGHQFPNYSSELNVNALLLGDSALYLCASTRGGFTEAFFGQGTRLTVV.

This clonotype was picked up a small number of times. Being one base from a much bigger clone, this may be a read error. This chain uses TRBV7-9 with TRBJ2-2; D gene unclear. This CDR3 has 11 residues. V dropped 6 bases and J dropped 4 bases, with 3 bases sitting between them. CDR1 is SEHNR, CDR2 FQNEAQ, per germline (reference sequence). The CDR3: CASRFTGELFF. The DNA for the CDR3 is TGTGCCAGCAGATTCACCGGGGAGCTGTTTTTT.

This chain uses TRBV30 with TRBJ2-7; D remains ambiguous. Deletions cut 0 bases from V and 1 base from J, with 10 bases between. This CDR3 has 14 residues. Per germline, CDR1 GTSNPN and CDR2 SVGIG (reference sequence). The CDR3 DNA follows: TGTGCCTGGAGTGTAATTGCGGAATCCTACGAGCAGTACTTC. Translation gives CAWSVIAESYEQYF. The entire variable domain, with the rest obtained from reference TRBV30 and TRBJ2-7, is as follows: SQTIHQWPATLVQPVGSPLSLECTVEGTSNPNLYWYRQAAGRGLQLLFYSVGIGQISSEVPQNLSASRPQDRQFILSSKKLLLSDSGFYLCAWSVIAESYEQYFGPGTRLTVT.

The CDR3 DNA is TGCGCCAGCAGCCAAGATGGGGGGAACTCTGGGGCCAACGTCCTGACTTTC. Protein sequence: CASSQDGGNSGANVLTF. The V and J genes are TRBV4-3 and TRBJ2-6, with D possibly TRBD2 on 6 matching bases. Looked up from germline, CDR1 is LGHNA and CDR2 is YSLEER. The V end lost 0 bases, the J end lost 0 bases, and 9 bases lay between the germline ends. The CDR3 runs 17 residues.

V gene TRBV9 combines with J gene TRBJ2-1; no definite D call. V lost 3 bases and J lost 6, with 4 bases in between. Germline V CDR1 and CDR2: SGDLS, YYNGEE. The CDR3 spans 11 residues. CDR3 bases: TGTGCCAGCAGCGCGGCCAATGAGCAGTTCTTC. Its protein is CASSAANEQFF.

The sample holds a few counts of this clonotype. J is TRBJ1-3 and V is TRBV29-1, with D possibly being TRBD1 (5 bases). The germline V gene encodes CDR1 SQVTM and CDR2 ANQGSEA. CDR3 length equals 16 residues. V lost 6 bases and J 0 bases, leaving 18 bases between the germline ends. The CDR3 loop is CSVKITDSLSGNTIYF. The CDR3 DNA follows: TGCAGCGTAAAAATAACAGACAGCCTCTCTGGAAACACCATATATTTT. Together with reference TRBV29-1 and TRBJ1-3, the CDR3 gives the full variable domain: SAVISQKPSRDICQRGTSLTIQCQVDSQVTMMFWYRQQPGQSLTLIATANQGSEATYESGFVIDKFPISRPNLTFSTLTVSNMSPEDSSIYLCSVKITDSLSGNTIYFGEGSWLTVV.

The table lists this clonotype with many counts. The chain recombines TRBV2 with TRBJ1-1; D is uncertain. This CDR3 contains 13 residues. CDR1 and CDR2 (germline): SNHLY, FYNNEI. Between the trimmed V and J ends, which lost 6 bases and 4 bases, there was a span of 12 bases. The CDR3 sequence is CASREGLGTEAFF. The CDR3 bases are TGTGCCAGCAGGGAGGGTCTAGGCACTGAAGCTTTCTTT.

V and J are TRBV12-3 or TRBV12-4 and TRBJ2-7; D gene ambiguous. Trimming stripped 4 bases from V and 1 base from J, with 8 bases between. The CDR3 covers 13 residues. The CDR3 DNA is TGTGCCAGCAGTTATACCCCGTCCTACGAGCAGTACTTC. The encoded protein is CASSYTPSYEQYF.

This clonotype was detected many times. The chain recombines TRBV7-9 with TRBJ2-1, with 8 nucleotides matching TRBD1. Germline V gives CDR1 SEHNR, CDR2 FQNEAQ (reference sequence). There are 14 residues in the CDR3. Trimming took 5 bases from V and 9 from J; bases not matched to a gene: 9. The CDR3 DNA reads as TGTGCCAGCAGCCAAGTGCAGGGGGCATCTGAGCAGTTCTTC. Translation: CASSQVQGASEQFF.

The chain is built from TRBV12-5 and TRBJ2-2; D perhaps matches TRBD2 (7 bases). This CDR3 is 13 amino acids long. Trimming removed 10 bases from V and 2 bases from J, with 11 bases in between. Germline V gene data show CDR1 as LGHNT and CDR2 as FRNRAP. The chain's CDR3 is CAISGGNTGELFF. As DNA, the CDR3 is TGTGCTATTTCGGGGGGCAACACCGGGGAGCTGTTTTTT.

J is TRBJ2-3 and V is TRBV20-1; no definite D call. This CDR3 has 14 amino acids. Per germline, CDR1 DFQATT and CDR2 SNEGSKA (reference sequence). V was shortened by 0 bases and J by 6 bases, with 13 bases between the two germline ends. CDR3 residues: CSARDFSFSDTQYF. CDR3 nucleotides: TGCAGTGCTAGAGATTTTAGTTTCTCCGATACGCAGTATTTT.

The rearrangement links TRBV20-1 to TRBJ1-1; D is unclear. This CDR3 is built from 13 residues. The V gene's germline CDR1 is DFQATT and CDR2 SNEGSKA (reference sequence). V lost 6 bases and J lost 0, with 11 bases in between. Here the CDR3 DNA reads TGCAGTGCACCGGAGGGCGTGAACACTGAAGCTTTCTTT. Its protein is CSAPEGVNTEAFF.